One and the same sample provided the 31 T cell receptor beta chains below, sequenced in a study of beta chain features in type 1 diabetes. Notes on the study in general: The study found moderately but significantly shorter TCRB CDR3s in all four CD4+ subsets of Type 1 diabetes patients.

Their antigen targets remain unknown. The whole isolated RNA underwent reverse transcription, so sequencing captured expressed TCRB transcripts. This table comes from immunoSEQ multiplex PCR, and its TCRdb copy is limited to in-frame clones, with some not included. The sample includes over 150,000 clones, 7% to 9% of them seen just once. The sample consisted of central memory CD4+ T cells from blood. The receptors were sampled from a man younger than 30 with type 1 diabetes.

This clone was counted between two and nine times. This chain links TRBV28 with TRBJ2-1, with TRBD2 as a possible D gene (6 bases). Germline loops: CDR1 MDHEN, CDR2 SYDVKM. The CDR3 is made up of 13 amino acids. Trimming shortened V by 10 bases and J by 5 bases, and 15 bases separated the two germline ends. The DNA for the CDR3 is TGTGCCATTTGGAGGGCCCGCGACAATGAGCAGTTCTTC. It codes for CAIWRARDNEQFF. Filled out from reference TRBV28 and TRBJ2-1, the complete variable domain reads DVKVTQSSRYLVKRTGEKVFLECVQDMDHENMFWYRQDPGLGLRLIYFSYDVKMKEKGDIPEGYSVSREKKERFSLILESASTNQTSMYLCAIWRARDNEQFFGPGTRLTVL.

This clone was seen more than once but under ten times. The chain uses TRBV7-9 and TRBJ2-1; D possibly corresponds to TRBD2 (6 bases). V lost 2 bases and J lost 7, with 15 bases in between. This CDR3 is built from 15 residues. Looked up from germline, CDR1 is SEHNR and CDR2 is FQNEAQ (reference sequence). The CDR3 spells CASSLHGSSENEQFF. In nucleotides, the CDR3 is TGTGCCAGCAGCTTACACGGGAGTAGCGAGAATGAGCAGTTCTTC.

This clone turned up a few times. The chain combines TRBV30 with TRBJ2-1; 9 bases align to TRBD2. CDR1 and CDR2 (germline): GTSNPN, SVGIG (reference sequence). The CDR3 runs 14 residues. With V trimmed by 7 bases and J by 3 bases, 7 bases remained unmatched. The CDR3 DNA reads TGTGCCTTCACAAAGCGGGGGGTCTACAATGAGCAGTTCTTC. Amino acid sequence: CAFTKRGVYNEQFF.

In its sample, this clone was seen once. The V call is TRBV4-3, the J call TRBJ2-1; D gene uncertain. The germline V and J ends were trimmed by 0 bases and 10 bases, with 13 bases remaining between them. The CDR3 loop spans 14 amino acids. Germline V gene sequence: CDR1 LGHNA, CDR2 YSLEER. The CDR3, as DNA: TGCGCCAGCAGCCAAGAGACGGCAGGCCCCGAGCAGTTCTTC. Its protein is CASSQETAGPEQFF.

Points on this clone: Other DNA variants within this sample encode the same CDR3. The chain is built from TRBV5-1 and TRBJ1-2; D might be TRBD1 (6 bases). The CDR3 runs 15 residues. Germline V gives CDR1 SGHRS, CDR2 YFSETQ. V gave up 0 bases and J gave up 2 bases, with 11 bases separating them. Written as DNA, the CDR3 is TGCGCCAGCAGCTTGGATGGACAGCCCAACTATGGCTACACCTTC. Amino acid sequence: CASSLDGQPNYGYTF.

The J gene is TRBJ2-1, the V gene TRBV2, with 9 bases fitting TRBD2. Trimming cost V 4 bases and J 7 bases; bases outside gene matches: 8. This CDR3 region has 15 residues. The V gene's germline CDR1 is SNHLY and CDR2 FYNNEI. CDR3 in amino acids: CASSAFSGSGNEQFF. The CDR3 nucleotides read TGTGCCAGCAGTGCATTTAGCGGGAGTGGTAATGAGCAGTTCTTC.

This clone was counted only a few times. The chain has TRBV10-2 and TRBJ1-2, with D tentatively TRBD1 (6 bases). The CDR3 runs to 14 residues. Trimming removed 7 bases at V and 4 bases at J, with 16 bases between. The V gene's germline CDR1 is WSHSY and CDR2 SAAADI. CDR3 in DNA: TGCGCCAGCAAGAACAAAACAGGGACCTATGGCTACACCTTC. The encoded protein is CASKNKTGTYGYTF.

This clone was detected only a few times. The rearrangement uses TRBV6-5 and TRBJ2-5; a weak D match, TRBD2 (6 bases). Germline V gene sequence: CDR1 MNHEY, CDR2 SVGAGI. Deletions cut 2 bases from V and 5 bases from J, with 18 bases between. The CDR3 is made up of 16 amino acids. The chain's CDR3 is CASSYGSAGHWETQYF. CDR3 nucleotides: TGTGCCAGCAGTTACGGGAGTGCGGGGCATTGGGAGACCCAGTACTTC.

This clone came up a few times. The rearrangement joins TRBV4-3 to TRBJ1-2; 9 nucleotides match TRBD1. This CDR3 region has 15 residues. Trimming took 2 bases from V and 6 from J; bases not matched to a gene: 7. Germline CDR1 reads LGHNA; CDR2 reads YSLEER. Written as DNA, the CDR3 is TGCGCCAGCAGCCAACCGGGACAGGGTAAAGATGGCTACACCTTC. It translates to CASSQPGQGKDGYTF.

This clone was seen more than once but under ten times. The chain has TRBV5-1 and TRBJ1-1; D is possibly TRBD1 (5 bases). Germline V gene sequence: CDR1 SGHRS, CDR2 YFSETQ. The CDR3 is 14 residues long. Deletions cut 5 bases from V and 4 bases from J, with 15 bases between. The chain's CDR3 is CASRPREAGTEAFF. In DNA, the CDR3 is TGCGCCAGCAGACCCAGGGAAGCGGGCACTGAAGCTTTCTTT.

CDR3: CASSNSGREGKLFF. The CDR3 DNA sequence: TGTGCCAGCAGCAATAGCGGACGGGAGGGGAAACTGTTTTTT. The chain employs TRBV28 and TRBJ1-4; D might be TRBD1 (5 bases). The length of the CDR3 is 14 residues. CDR1 is MDHEN and CDR2 is SYDVKM in the germline V gene. Between the trimmed V and J ends, which lost 6 bases and 11 bases, there was a span of 19 bases. Looking up the rest from reference TRBV28 and TRBJ1-4 gives the full variable domain: DVKVTQSSRYLVKRTGEKVFLECVQDMDHENMFWYRQDPGLGLRLIYFSYDVKMKEKGDIPEGYSVSREKKERFSLILESASTNQTSMYLCASSNSGREGKLFFGSGTQLSVL.

V gene TRBV5-4 combines with J gene TRBJ2-5; 10 positions match TRBD1. This CDR3 is built from 14 residues. Trimming at V came to 4 bases and at J to 4 bases, leaving 4 bases not matched to a gene. The V gene's germline CDR1 is SGHNT and CDR2 YYREEE (reference sequence). CDR3 residues: CASSRDRGRETQYF. The CDR3 nucleotides read TGTGCCAGCAGCCGAGACAGGGGGCGAGAGACCCAGTACTTC.

This rearrangement joins TRBV19 to TRBJ2-7; D is perhaps TRBD2 (5 bases). Germline V lookup: CDR1 LNHDA, CDR2 SQIVND (reference sequence). This CDR3 is built from 14 residues. The V and J ends lost 4 bases and 3 bases respectively, with 13 bases between them. The CDR3 DNA reads TGTGCCAGTAGTACTGGACTGGCGCGCTACGAGCAGTACTTC. Translating it yields CASSTGLARYEQYF. Full variable domain (missing parts from reference TRBV19 and TRBJ2-7): DGGITQSPKYLFRKEGQNVTLSCEQNLNHDAMYWYRQDPGQGLRLIYYSQIVNDFQKGDIAEGYSVSREKKESFPLTVTSAQKNPTAFYLCASSTGLARYEQYFGPGTRLTVT.

The table lists this clone with a few counts. This chain connects TRBV18 to TRBJ1-1; D not certain. Germline CDR1 is KGHSH and CDR2 is LQKENI. This CDR3 comprises 15 residues. Trimming pared 4 bases from V and 1 base from J, leaving 13 bases between. CDR3 residues: CASSRPNAGNTEAFF. The CDR3 region has the DNA TGTGCCAGCTCACGCCCTAACGCGGGGAACACTGAAGCTTTCTTT.

The gene calls are TRBV2 and TRBJ2-5; 14 bases fit TRBD2. There are 15 residues in the CDR3. Germline CDR1 and CDR2: SNHLY and FYNNEI. V gave up 6 bases and J gave up 5 bases; unmatched junction bases: 5. CDR3 nucleotides: TGTGCCAGCAGGGGAGGACTAGCGGGAGGCGAGACCCAGTACTTC. It translates to CASRGGLAGGETQYF.

The table lists this clone with a few counts. This specimen includes other DNA sequences encoding the same CDR3. The V and J genes are TRBV28 and TRBJ2-7; D is perhaps TRBD2 (6 bases). Germline assignment: CDR1 MDHEN and CDR2 SYDVKM. The CDR3 is 14 residues long. V gave up 6 bases and J gave up 1 base, with 13 bases separating them. DNA of the CDR3: TGTGCCAGCAGCCCCCCCGGGGGTTCCTACGAGCAGTACTTC. It is translated as CASSPPGGSYEQYF.

The DNA for the CDR3 is TGTGCCAGCAGCTTCGAGGCCGCAAACACTGAAGCTTTCTTT. Its translation: CASSFEAANTEAFF. The genes are TRBV7-9 and TRBJ1-1; no definite D call. The CDR3 length is 14 residues. The V gene lost 3 bases and the J gene lost 2 bases, with 10 bases spanning the gap. CDR1 and CDR2 from the germline V gene are SEHNR and FQNEAQ (reference sequence).

The J gene is TRBJ1-2, the V gene TRBV4-2; D is undetermined. The germline V gene has CDR1 LGHNA and CDR2 YNFKEQ. Trimming took 0 bases from V and 4 from J, leaving 6 bases between them. This CDR3 has 13 residues. CDR3 amino acids: CASSQDLSYGYTF. The DNA for the CDR3 is TGTGCCAGCAGCCAAGATCTATCCTATGGCTACACCTTC.

The gene calls are TRBV27 and TRBJ1-3; TRBD1 might be the D (5 bases). Germline assignment: CDR1 MNHEY and CDR2 SMNVEV (reference sequence). Trimming cost V 5 bases and J 0 bases, with 14 bases left between them. The CDR3 runs 16 residues. The CDR3 is CASSQRYDSSGNTIYF. CDR3 nucleotides: TGTGCCAGCAGTCAGAGATACGACAGCTCTGGAAACACCATATATTTT.

The CDR3 protein is CASSFDGQPNQPQHF. CDR3 coding DNA: TGCGCCAGCAGTTTTGACGGACAGCCCAATCAGCCCCAGCATTTT. The gene calls are TRBV5-1 and TRBJ1-5, with D tentatively TRBD1 (6 bases). The V end lost 5 bases, the J end lost 3 bases, and 15 bases lay between the germline ends. This CDR3 is built from 15 residues. Germline loops: CDR1 SGHRS, CDR2 YFSETQ.

There are a few counts of this clone. V is TRBV28 and J is TRBJ2-7; 11 bases align to TRBD2. With V trimmed by 3 bases and J by 4 bases, 8 bases remained unmatched. CDR1 and CDR2 (germline): MDHEN, SYDVKM. The CDR3 covers 16 residues. The chain's CDR3 is CASSFATSGSIYEQYF. CDR3 bases: TGTGCCAGCAGTTTCGCCACTAGCGGGAGTATTTACGAGCAGTACTTC.

The chain recombines TRBV5-1 with TRBJ2-4; a weak D match, TRBD1 (5 bases). The CDR3 length is 12 residues. The germline V gene has CDR1 SGHRS and CDR2 YFSETQ. V was shortened by 2 bases and J by 6 bases, with 6 bases between the two germline ends. The CDR3 protein is CASSFDRNIQYF. In DNA, the CDR3 is TGCGCCAGCAGCTTCGACAGAAACATTCAGTACTTC.

This clone was recorded a few times. The chain has TRBV4-2 and TRBJ2-7; TRBD2 aligns across 16 bases. The J segment lost 5 bases and the V segment lost 3 bases, leaving 13 bases of the junction unmatched. Germline lookup yields CDR1 LGHNA and CDR2 YNFKEQ. The CDR3 is 19 amino acids. CDR3 residues: CASSQARGTSGRAGHEQYF. The CDR3 DNA sequence: TGTGCCAGCAGCCAGGCCAGAGGGACTAGCGGGAGGGCCGGCCACGAGCAGTACTTC.

This sequence joins TRBV7-9 and TRBJ1-6; TRBD1 matches 9 bases. This CDR3 contains 15 residues. Germline CDR1 is SEHNR and CDR2 is FQNEAQ (reference sequence). V shed 3 bases, J shed 7 bases, and the junction held 4 bases outside the gene matches. This CDR3 is CASSFGTGRNSPLHF. CDR3 coding DNA: TGTGCCAGCAGCTTTGGGACAGGGCGAAATTCACCCCTCCACTTT.

The V call is TRBV30, the J call TRBJ2-2; D is unclear. The germline gives CDR1 GTSNPN, CDR2 SVGIG (reference sequence). Trimming took 0 bases from V and 0 from J, leaving 5 bases between them. This CDR3 spans 14 amino acids. For the CDR3, the DNA is TGTGCCTGGAGTGTACTTTCGAACACCGGGGAGCTGTTTTTT. Encoded protein: CAWSVLSNTGELFF.

This chain links TRBV18 with TRBJ2-3; possible D gene TRBD1, 5 bases. With 2 bases removed from V and 3 bases from J, the gap between germline ends came to 6 bases. Per the germline V gene, CDR1 is KGHSH and CDR2 is LQKENI. CDR3 length: 13 residues. The CDR3 protein is CASSPRQTDTQYF. The CDR3 DNA reads TGTGCCAGCTCACCAAGACAGACAGATACGCAGTATTTT. Full variable domain (missing parts from reference TRBV18 and TRBJ2-3): NAGVMQNPRHLVRRRGQEARLRCSPMKGHSHVYWYRQLPEEGLKFMVYLQKENIIDESGMPKERFSAEFPKEGPSILRIQQVVRGDSAAYFCASSPRQTDTQYFGPGTRLTVL.

The table lists this clone with a few counts. The J gene is TRBJ2-3, the V gene TRBV29-1; D possibly corresponds to TRBD1 (6 bases). V lost 7 bases and J lost 3, with 8 bases in between. This CDR3 has 11 amino acids. Germline V CDR1 and CDR2: SQVTM, ANQGSEA. This CDR3 reads CSAGQTDTQYF. The CDR3 DNA follows: TGCAGCGCTGGACAGACAGATACGCAGTATTTT.

V gene TRBV11-2 combines with J gene TRBJ2-1; 10 nucleotides align to TRBD1. Trimming at V came to 4 bases and at J to 7 bases, leaving 7 bases not matched to a gene. The CDR3 runs 15 residues. The germline V gene has CDR1 SGHAT and CDR2 FQNNGV. The CDR3 reads CASSSRDRGRNEQFF. As DNA, the CDR3 is TGTGCCAGCAGCTCCCGGGACAGGGGACGGAATGAGCAGTTCTTC.

V and J are TRBV30 and TRBJ2-3; 10 bases fit TRBD2. Looked up from germline, CDR1 is GTSNPN and CDR2 is SVGIG (reference sequence). V lost 0 bases and J lost 3; bases outside the gene matches: 9. The CDR3 contains 17 residues. CDR3 residues: CAWSVLGASGRTDTQYF. CDR3 nucleotides: TGTGCCTGGAGTGTACTCGGGGCTAGCGGGAGAACAGATACGCAGTATTTT.

This clone occurred a few times. The chain joins TRBV11-2 to TRBJ1-2; 8 bases are shared with TRBD1. This CDR3 is 15 amino acids long. V shed 0 bases and J 8 bases; nucleotides not matched to a gene: 8. Germline V lookup: CDR1 SGHAT, CDR2 FQNNGV. CDR3 coding DNA: TGTGCCAGCAGCTTAGAGACAGGGGTTTCCTTCGGCTACACCTTC. Protein product: CASSLETGVSFGYTF.

This chain's CDR3 is CASSPQTGMNTEAFF. CDR3 bases: TGTGCCAGTAGTCCGCAAACAGGGATGAACACTGAAGCTTTCTTT. This chain links TRBV19 with TRBJ1-1; D perhaps matches TRBD1 (6 bases). The CDR3 runs to 15 residues. V lost 5 bases, J lost 0 bases, and 13 bases lay in between. CDR1 is LNHDA, CDR2 SQIVND, per germline (reference sequence).